This TCR beta chain is drawn from a study of blood T cells in healthy people across ages. V shed 2 bases and J shed 4 bases, with 9 bases lying between them. The length of the CDR3 is 12 residues. The germline V gene has CDR1 DFQATT and CDR2 SNEGSKA (reference sequence). This clonotype was detected a few times. The authors ran a second PCR of about 7 to 11 cycles using a sample-barcoded 5' primer and a J-beta primer mix. TCRdb re-called the 5' RACE reads through MiXCR, storing one row per CDR3 protein. The sample holds roughly 1.9 million distinct CDR3 sequences, roughly 43% seen once. The clonotype was recovered from a human donor in good health. The chain employs TRBV20-1 and TRBJ2-7; D gene ambiguous. Sequenced input: blood. DNA of the CDR3: TGCAGTGCTAGAAGGTACAGTTACGAGCAGTACTTC. As protein: CSARRYSYEQYF.